Many counts were recorded for the clone carrying this TCR beta chain. A library of TCRbeta sequences, prepared with unique molecular identifiers, was generated. Using its own MiXCR run on the PCR reads, TCRdb lists one record per CDR3 protein. The sample holds a few hundred thousand distinct CDR3 sequences, over 9.5% seen once. The germline CDR1 and CDR2 sequences are SGHRS and YFSETQ. The V and J ends lost 8 bases and 1 base, in that order; junction bases with no gene match: 6. This CDR3 region has 15 residues. The sample comes from a study of T-cell reconstitution after alpha-beta-depleted transplantation in children.

The J gene is TRBJ2-3, the V gene TRBV5-1; 11 bases map to TRBD1. This TCR derives from a human donor who donated a stem cell graft to a child with SCID. Sequenced material: PBMCs from the stem cell graft donor, taken from the stem cell graft. In nucleotides, the CDR3 is TGCGCCAGTAAGGACAGGGGGCAGGGCACAGATACGCAGTATTTT. The encoded protein is CASKDRGQGTDTQYF.